The sequence of this T cell receptor beta chain was determined in a study of CD8 T cells in ankylosing spondylitis. The CDR3 totals 16 residues. Trimming removed 5 bases at V and 4 bases at J, with 18 bases between. The germline V gene encodes CDR1 SGHRS and CDR2 YFSETQ. In the case of this clonotype: Its antigen is currently unknown.

Broader study findings: Certain motif variants had earlier appeared in reactive arthritis synovial fluid and blood. Matched ankylosing spondylitis synovial fluid reportedly contained a significantly enriched population of disease-linked clones. Seemingly distinctive of ankylosing spondylitis blood was a TCR beta motif formed by eight highly homologous variants. Relatively scarce in peripheral blood, disease-linked clones were CD8+.

In making TCR beta libraries, quantitative 5'-RACE with molecular barcodes was used. TCRdb re-called the 5' RACE reads through MiXCR, storing one row per CDR3 protein. This sample has 700,000 to 1,000,000 distinct CDR3 sequences, with over 9.5% found just once. Sequenced sample: blood, either unsorted or a sorted T cell fraction (not recorded which). The V gene is TRBV5-1, the J gene TRBJ1-4, with TRBD1 as a possible D gene (6 bases). This receptor was taken from a male donor with ankylosing spondylitis. The CDR3 protein is CASRTGGGLGNEKLFF. The CDR3 nucleotides are TGCGCCAGCAGGACGGGAGGGGGTCTGGGTAATGAAAAACTGTTTTTT.